These T cell receptor beta chains were read from a single sample in a study of blood T cell repertoires in COVID-19. The table came from immunoSEQ multiplex PCR; TCRdb's copy has only in-frame clones and leaves some out. Of around 50,000 clones detected, 86% appear once; the ten largest clones hold 2.1%. Sequenced material: peripheral blood. The receptors originated from a woman aged 55-69 years with acute or convalescent COVID-19. The CDR3 runs from the conserved cysteine through the conserved F or W. A D gene is named only where the DNA matches it firmly. The size field is filled for only some rows; it gives once, few, many or a size class.

length	V	D	size	J	CDR3	DNA
14	TRBV5-1	-	-	TRBJ2-1	CASSVQGNRNEQFF	TGCGCCAGCAGCGTACAGGGTAATCGTAATGAGCAGTTCTTC
14	TRBV5-4	TRBD1	once	TRBJ1-4	CASSGDSANEKLFF	TGTGCCAGCAGCGGGGACAGCGCTAATGAAAAACTGTTTTTT
15	TRBV5-1	-	-	TRBJ2-7	CASSLGAGVSYEQYF	TGCGCCAGCAGCTTGGGGGCAGGGGTTTCCTACGAGCAGTACTTC
13	TRBV6-5	-	-	TRBJ2-7	CASRLRESYEQYF	TGTGCCAGCCGTTTGCGGGAATCCTACGAGCAGTACTTC
14	TRBV6-5	-	-	TRBJ1-1	CASSYSEANTEAFF	TGTGCCAGCAGTTACTCCGAGGCGAACACTGAAGCTTTCTTT
12	TRBV30	-	-	TRBJ2-5	CAWGPRRETQYF	TGTGCCTGGGGACCAAGGAGAGAGACCCAGTACTTC
15	TRBV3-1/TRBV3-2	-	-	TRBJ1-2	CASSQDRAGLYGYTF	TGTGCCAGCAGCCAAGATAGGGCGGGGCTCTATGGCTACACCTTC
14	TRBV6-1	-	once	TRBJ1-1	CASSEGSLNTEAFF	TGTGCCAGCAGTGAGGGCAGCTTGAACACTGAAGCTTTCTTT
15	TRBV20-1	TRBD2	-	TRBJ2-7	CSASRLAGRSYEQYF	TGCAGTGCTAGTCGACTAGCGGGCCGCTCCTACGAGCAGTACTTC
11	TRBV6-5	-	-	TRBJ1-1	CATSRWTEAFF	TGTGCCACTTCGCGCTGGACTGAAGCTTTCTTT
15	TRBV9	-	-	TRBJ2-2	CASSVGSTNTGELFF	TGTGCCAGCAGCGTAGGATCTACGAACACCGGGGAGCTGTTTTTT